The 15 T cell receptor beta chains below all came from one sample that was sequenced in a study of T-cell reconstitution after alpha-beta-depleted transplantation in children (dated by TCRdb to about 2016). The sample's treatment or condition label, decoded: allogeneic hematopoietic cell transplantation with graft depleted of TCRalphabeta T cells and CD19 B cells. The library came from PCR. Sequencing relied on an Illumina HiSeq 2500. TCR library preparation used molecular barcoding, with unique molecular identifiers applied to normalize quantification of the TCRbeta repertoire. The raw public reads went through TCRdb reprocessing: fastp at Q25, MiXCR clone calling, in-frame beta chains kept. Rows are combined by CDR3 protein, so each entry shows the most common genes and DNA. Across this sample there are under 850,000 distinct CDR3 sequences, with 13% seen only once. In total, the top ten clones hold about 0.79% of the sample.

Material: PBMCs, obtained before TCRalphabeta/CD19-depleted stem cell transplant. All receptors derive from a girl aged 2-10 years with congenital amegakaryocytic thrombocytopenia, due to receive a stem cell transplant.

This rearrangement joins TRBV12-3 or TRBV12-4 to TRBJ2-2; no definite D call. V shed 9 bases and J shed 6 bases, with 11 bases lying between them. The CDR3 consists of 12 residues. The CDR3 DNA reads TGTGCCAGAGCCGGGCGTCCCGGGGAGCTGTTTTTT. Protein product: CARAGRPGELFF.

V gene TRBV11-2 combines with J gene TRBJ2-2, with a possible D match to TRBD1 (6 bases). This CDR3 spans 16 amino acids. Germline assignment: CDR1 SGHAT and CDR2 FQNNGV. V lost 2 bases and J 0 bases, leaving 10 bases between the germline ends. The CDR3 is CASSLRGTTNTGELFF. As DNA, the CDR3 is TGTGCCAGCAGCTTAAGGGGGACAACGAACACCGGGGAGCTGTTTTTT.

At least ten counts were recorded for this clonotype. The chain recombines TRBV10-3 with TRBJ2-1, with a possible D match to TRBD1 (6 bases). There are 15 residues in the CDR3. Germline loops: CDR1 ENHRY, CDR2 SYGVKD. V dropped 7 bases and J dropped 2 bases, with 15 bases sitting between them. The CDR3 DNA follows: TGTGCCATCAAGGGGCAGGGGCGCCCCTACAATGAGCAGTTCTTC. Translated: CAIKGQGRPYNEQFF.

The table lists this clonotype with a few counts. The genes are TRBV12-3 or TRBV12-4 and TRBJ2-3; 10 bases fit TRBD2. This CDR3 contains 16 residues. The trim removed 6 bases at V and 5 bases at J, leaving 11 bases unmatched. In nucleotides, the CDR3 is TGTGCCAGCAGCAAAGACGCTAGCGGGGGCAAAGATACGCAGTATTTT. Translating gives CASSKDASGGKDTQYF.

The chain joins TRBV4-1 to TRBJ2-2; no reliable D call. This CDR3 is built from 18 residues. V lost 0 bases, J lost 5 bases, and 19 bases lay in between. Germline V gene sequence: CDR1 MGHRA, CDR2 YSYEKL. This CDR3 reads CASSQEGVRQIKTGELFF. CDR3 DNA: TGCGCCAGCAGCCAAGAGGGTGTCAGACAAATAAAGACCGGGGAGCTGTTTTTT.

The chain uses TRBV2 and TRBJ2-3; no reliable D call. V lost 10 bases to trimming and J lost 4 bases, with 12 bases between them. The CDR3 sequence is 12 residues long. From germline, CDR1 is SNHLY and CDR2 FYNNEI. DNA of the CDR3: TGTGCCATACCTTTAAAGGCAGATACGCAGTATTTT. This gives the protein CAIPLKADTQYF.

This clonotype was counted at least ten times. One junction end disagrees with the germline gene, perhaps due to a read error. The rearrangement joins TRBV5-1 to TRBJ2-2; no definite D call. This CDR3 comprises 12 residues. The V gene's germline CDR1 is SGHRS and CDR2 YFSETQ. CDR3 region: CASSLVPGELFF. DNA of the CDR3: TGTGCCAGCAGCTTAGTTCCCGGGGAGCTGTTTTTT.

This clonotype was counted at least ten times. The genes are TRBV20-1 and TRBJ2-3, with a tentative D call TRBD2 (7 bases). CDR1 and CDR2 (germline): DFQATT, SNEGSKA (reference sequence). The CDR3 length is 17 residues. Between the trimmed V and J ends, which lost 4 bases and 1 base, there was a span of 21 bases. For the CDR3, the DNA is TGCAGTGCTAACACTGCTAGGGGGGAGGGGGGCACAGATACGCAGTATTTT. This codes for CSANTARGEGGTDTQYF.

The J gene is TRBJ2-5, the V gene TRBV5-1; tentative D call: TRBD2 (5 bases). V shed 0 bases and J shed 1 base, with 13 bases lying between them. This CDR3 spans 16 amino acids. Germline CDR1 and CDR2: SGHRS and YFSETQ. In nucleotides, the CDR3 is TGCGCCAGCAGCTTGGCCGTCCAGCGGACCCAAGAGACCCAGTACTTC. It encodes CASSLAVQRTQETQYF.

The chain employs TRBV29-1 and TRBJ1-4; D not certain. The ends were cut back, 3 bases at V and 4 bases at J, with 3 bases in the middle. CDR1 is SQVTM, CDR2 ANQGSEA, per germline. There are 11 residues in the CDR3. The CDR3 region is CSVDNNEKLFF. As DNA, the CDR3 is TGCAGCGTTGATAATAATGAAAAACTGTTTTTT. The full variable domain, its missing parts supplied by reference TRBV29-1 and TRBJ1-4, is SAVISQKPSRDICQRGTSLTIQCQVDSQVTMMFWYRQQPGQSLTLIATANQGSEATYESGFVIDKFPISRPNLTFSTLTVSNMSPEDSSIYLCSVDNNEKLFFGSGTQLSVL.

The gene calls are TRBV24-1 and TRBJ2-3; D may be TRBD2 (7 bases). V was shortened by 4 bases and J by 8 bases, with 18 bases between the two germline ends. This CDR3 spans 15 amino acids. Germline lookup yields CDR1 KGHDR and CDR2 SFDVKD. In DNA form, the CDR3 reads TGTGCCACCAGTGAAAGGGGGGGCGCAAAAACTACGCAGTATTTT. Protein product: CATSERGGAKTTQYF.

Ten or more counts support this clonotype. V and J are TRBV12-3 or TRBV12-4 and TRBJ2-3; 15 bases map to TRBD2. V dropped 4 bases and J dropped 15; count of bases not matched to a gene: 8. CDR3 length equals 14 residues. This CDR3 is CASSSGTSGRREYF. DNA for the CDR3: TGTGCCAGCAGTTCGGGGACTAGCGGGAGGAGGGAATATTTT.

This clonotype has a handful of counts. The genes are TRBV20-1 and TRBJ2-7; D is perhaps TRBD1 (6 bases). In germline, CDR1 is DFQATT, CDR2 SNEGSKA (reference sequence). CDR3 length: 12 amino acids. Between the trimmed V and J ends, which lost 6 bases and 9 bases, there was a span of 18 bases. In nucleotides, the CDR3 is TGCAGTGCCAGGCGACAGGAGAGCGGGCAGTACTTC. Its protein product is CSARRQESGQYF.

This clonotype has a count of ten or more. This chain links TRBV15 with TRBJ2-4; D possibly matches TRBD1 or TRBD2 (5 bases each). Trimming took 0 bases from V and 7 from J, leaving 16 bases between them. The germline CDR1 and CDR2 sequences are LNHNV and YYDKDF (reference sequence). The CDR3 has 16 residues. The CDR3 loop reads CATSRDAVVGTNIQYF. As DNA, the CDR3 is TGTGCCACCAGCAGAGATGCCGTTGTGGGGACGAACATTCAGTACTTC. The complete variable domain, with remaining parts taken from reference TRBV15 and TRBJ2-4, reads DAMVIQNPRYQVTQFGKPVTLSCSQTLNHNVMYWYQQKSSQAPKLLFHYYDKDFNNEADTPDNFQSRRPNTSFCFLDIRSPGLGDTAMYLCATSRDAVVGTNIQYFGAGTRLSVL.

This clonotype was found many times. The CDR3 nucleotides read TGTGCCAGCAGCTTACCACTCCTGACCCCGAACACTGAAGCTTTCTTT. This translates into CASSLPLLTPNTEAFF. This chain uses TRBV7-2 with TRBJ1-1; D unresolved. The V gene's germline CDR1 is SGHTA and CDR2 FQGNSA. This CDR3 comprises 16 residues. Deletions cut 2 bases from V and 1 base from J, with 14 bases between.